This T cell receptor (beta chain) was sequenced for a study of blood T cell repertoires in COVID-19. Study as a whole: There were acute and convalescent COVID-19 samples, and they came from the United States, Italy and Spain. PBMCs, B-cell-depleted T cells, or T cells provided the cDNA or gDNA that made up the material.

The CDR3 has 16 amino acids. Trimming removed 5 bases from V and 2 bases from J, with 17 bases in between. CDR1 SGHAT and CDR2 FQDESV come from the germline V gene (reference sequence). Measured with immunoSEQ multiplex PCR; TCRdb has only the in-frame clones, and not every one. Of approximately 53,000 clones in the sample, 81% were seen once. This chain links TRBV11-1 with TRBJ2-3; D might be TRBD2 (6 bases). The sample comprised peripheral blood. The sequence was obtained from a woman of 80 years or more with COVID-19, enrolled during active disease. The CDR3: CASSPLGGVFTDTQYF. The CDR3 coding sequence is TGTGCCAGCAGCCCATTGGGCGGGGTCTTCACAGATACGCAGTATTTT.